These 30 T cell receptor beta chains came from one sample sequenced in a study of blood T cells in healthy people across ages. A second about 6 to 11 cycle PCR used barcoded and J-beta primers. TCRdb re-derived calls from the 5' RACE reads in MiXCR, one entry per CDR3 protein. This table has 1,300,000 or so distinct CDR3 sequences, around 59% appearing once. Sequencing used blood. Receptor source: a man aged 18 to 35 in good health.

The rearrangement links TRBV6-1 to TRBJ2-4; the match to TRBD2 covers 7 bases. The CDR3 spans 12 residues. The V and J ends lost 3 bases and 8 bases, in that order; junction bases with no gene match: 1. Germline lookup yields CDR1 MNHNS and CDR2 SASEGT. CDR3 loop: CASSEGGYIQYF. The CDR3 nucleotides read TGTGCCAGCAGTGAGGGGGGGTACATTCAGTACTTC.

The chain has TRBV12-3 or TRBV12-4 and TRBJ2-3; a weak D match, TRBD1 (5 bases). The CDR3 runs to 14 residues. Trimming cost V 5 bases and J 3 bases, with 12 bases left between them. DNA of the CDR3: TGTGCCAGCAGTAAAATGCAGGGAACAGATACGCAGTATTTT. Translation: CASSKMQGTDTQYF.

The chain uses TRBV20-1 and TRBJ2-1; TRBD2 is a possible D gene (5 bases). Between the trimmed V and J ends, which lost 0 bases and 8 bases, there was a span of 26 bases. CDR1 DFQATT and CDR2 SNEGSKA come from the germline V gene (reference sequence). This CDR3 comprises 18 residues. The CDR3 reads CSARDLTGIMVGNHEQFF. For the CDR3, the DNA is TGCAGTGCTAGAGATCTAACGGGAATCATGGTTGGGAACCATGAGCAGTTCTTC.

In its sample, this clonotype was seen a few times. This chain joins TRBV6-1 and TRBJ2-3; 7 positions agree with TRBD1. Trimming at V came to 8 bases and at J to 4 bases, leaving 9 bases not matched to a gene. The CDR3 loop spans 14 amino acids. The germline V gene encodes CDR1 MNHNS and CDR2 SASEGT. CDR3: CASEGASFADTQYF. The CDR3, as DNA: TGTGCCAGCGAGGGGGCTAGTTTCGCAGATACGCAGTATTTT.

This clonotype was seen a few times. The chain uses TRBV10-1 and TRBJ2-1; the D is unclear. The CDR3 runs to 15 residues. Germline-derived CDR1 and CDR2 are WNHNN and SYGVQD (reference sequence). V was cut by 4 bases and J by 5 bases, with 15 bases left in between. The CDR3 protein is CASSATLPPNNEQFF. Here the CDR3 DNA reads TGCGCCAGCAGTGCCACCCTACCCCCTAACAATGAGCAGTTCTTC.

This clonotype occurred a few times. The chain combines TRBV4-2 with TRBJ2-5; 9 nucleotides align to TRBD2. V shed 0 bases, J shed 1 base, and the junction held 3 bases outside the gene matches. This CDR3 is 16 amino acids long. CDR1 is LGHNA and CDR2 is YNFKEQ in the germline V gene. The CDR3: CASSQDFSGGQETQYF. The CDR3 bases are TGTGCCAGCAGCCAAGATTTTAGCGGGGGCCAAGAGACCCAGTACTTC.

V usage is TRBV20-1 and J usage is TRBJ2-6; D ambiguous. The ends were cut back, 3 bases at V and 2 bases at J, with 14 bases in the middle. Per germline, CDR1 DFQATT and CDR2 SNEGSKA (reference sequence). This CDR3 is built from 16 residues. CDR3 in amino acids: CSARVRGLTGANVLTF. In DNA, the CDR3 is TGCAGTGCTAGGGTCCGTGGGTTGACTGGGGCCAACGTCCTGACTTTC.

The genes are TRBV20-1 and TRBJ2-5; TRBD1 agrees at 8 bases. The V and J ends lost 0 bases and 5 bases, in that order; junction bases with no gene match: 5. The CDR3 loop spans 14 amino acids. Per germline, CDR1 DFQATT and CDR2 SNEGSKA (reference sequence). The CDR3, as DNA: TGCAGTGCTAGAGACGGACAGGGTACGGAGACCCAGTACTTC. Protein sequence: CSARDGQGTETQYF.

The V call is TRBV7-2, the J call TRBJ2-7; D unresolved. The germline V and J ends were trimmed by 5 bases and 6 bases, with 14 bases remaining between them. CDR1 is SGHTA and CDR2 is FQGNSA in the germline V gene. This CDR3 has 13 amino acids. The CDR3 loop is CASSVREQREQYF. The CDR3 DNA reads as TGTGCCAGCAGCGTAAGGGAACAGCGCGAGCAGTACTTC.

The rearrangement links TRBV20-1 to TRBJ1-4; no reliable D call. CDR3 length: 14 amino acids. V gave up 5 bases and J gave up 2 bases, with 12 bases separating them. The germline V gene has CDR1 DFQATT and CDR2 SNEGSKA (reference sequence). The chain's CDR3 is CSAETGTTNEKLFF. CDR3 nucleotide sequence: TGCAGTGCTGAAACCGGTACTACTAATGAAAAACTGTTTTTT.

This clonotype was found a few times. This rearrangement joins TRBV7-9 to TRBJ1-1; D unresolved. Trimming left V 10 bases short and J 0 bases short, with 6 bases between. The CDR3 consists of 11 residues. Germline values: CDR1 SEHNR, CDR2 FQNEAQ (reference sequence). DNA for the CDR3: TGTGCCATACTACTGAACACTGAAGCTTTCTTT. Amino acid sequence: CAILLNTEAFF.

V gene TRBV7-9 combines with J gene TRBJ2-5; D uncertain. Germline CDR1 reads SEHNR; CDR2 reads FQNEAQ (reference sequence). V was cut by 5 bases and J by 1 base, with 11 bases left in between. The CDR3 has 14 residues. The CDR3 DNA reads as TGTGCCAGCAGCGTAGACGCATTCCAAGAGACCCAGTACTTC. Amino acid sequence: CASSVDAFQETQYF.

The CDR3 loop is CSASGLAGPYEQYF. In nucleotides, the CDR3 is TGCAGTGCTAGCGGCCTAGCGGGACCCTACGAGCAGTACTTC. The genes are TRBV20-1 and TRBJ2-7; 9 nucleotides line up with TRBD2. The CDR3 length is 14 residues. Germline V lookup: CDR1 DFQATT, CDR2 SNEGSKA (reference sequence). Trimming took 3 bases from V and 2 from J; bases not matched to a gene: 5.

In this sample, this clonotype turned up a few times. The chain employs TRBV12-3 or TRBV12-4 and TRBJ2-3; the D gene could be TRBD1 or TRBD2 (5 bases each). The CDR3 loop spans 15 amino acids. The V end lost 6 bases, the J end lost 0 bases, and 13 bases lay between the germline ends. DNA for the CDR3: TGTGCCAGCAGCCTGGGACGGCCGAGCACAGATACGCAGTATTTT. Protein sequence: CASSLGRPSTDTQYF.

V usage is TRBV7-7 and J usage is TRBJ2-1, with 7 bases that match TRBD1. This CDR3 comprises 15 residues. Germline V gives CDR1 SSHAT, CDR2 FNYEAQ (reference sequence). V was pared by 4 bases and J by 8 bases, with 11 bases of the junction left unmatched. The CDR3 loop is CASSSWTGDNDEQFF. CDR3 DNA sequence: TGTGCCAGCAGCTCTTGGACAGGCGATAACGATGAGCAGTTCTTC.

There are a few counts of this clonotype. V gene TRBV12-3 or TRBV12-4 combines with J gene TRBJ2-7; unclear D gene. Trimming cost V 0 bases and J 3 bases, with 12 bases left between them. This CDR3 comprises 15 residues. Written as DNA, the CDR3 is TGTGCCAGCAGTTTAGCGCAAGGAACTTTCTACGAGCAGTACTTC. This encodes CASSLAQGTFYEQYF.

V and J are TRBV7-9 and TRBJ2-4, with a possible D match to TRBD1 (6 bases). Judging by the DNA end, TRBJ2-5 fits better; the J call may be wrong. The CDR3 extends over 16 amino acids. The germline V gene encodes CDR1 SEHNR and CDR2 FQNEAQ (reference sequence). The CDR3 DNA sequence: TGTGCCAGCAGCCCAGGGTTCGGACAGCCAGGGGAGACCCAGTACTTC. Amino acid sequence: CASSPGFGQPGETQYF.

The genes are TRBV5-1 and TRBJ2-1; D remains unclear. Trimming cost V 4 bases and J 5 bases, with 10 bases left between them. Germline V gene sequence: CDR1 SGHRS, CDR2 YFSETQ. The CDR3 covers 13 residues. In DNA, the CDR3 is TGCGCCAGCAGCAACGGGCCAAACAATGAGCAGTTCTTC. Its translation is CASSNGPNNEQFF.

This clonotype was counted between two and nine times. This rearrangement joins TRBV11-2 to TRBJ2-3, with TRBD1 as a possible D gene (6 bases). The CDR3 covers 15 residues. The V gene lost 5 bases and the J gene lost 0 bases, with 12 bases spanning the gap. CDR1 is SGHAT and CDR2 is FQNNGV in the germline V gene. This CDR3 is CASSADGQSTDTQYF. In nucleotides, the CDR3 is TGTGCCAGCAGCGCGGACGGACAGAGCACAGATACGCAGTATTTT.

J is TRBJ2-5 and V is TRBV6-5; no clear D. With the DNA end fitting TRBJ2-7 better, the J assignment may be wrong. The germline V gene has CDR1 MNHEY and CDR2 SVGAGI. The CDR3 loop spans 15 amino acids. CDR3 nucleotides: TGTGCCAGCAGTTACCGGCAGGTGCTCTCCTACGAGCAGTACTTC. Translation gives CASSYRQVLSYEQYF.

The gene calls are TRBV3-1 and TRBJ2-3; weak D call: TRBD2 (6 bases). The V and J ends lost 0 bases and 0 bases respectively, with 10 bases between them. The CDR3 loop spans 16 amino acids. Germline assignment: CDR1 LGHDT and CDR2 YNNKEL (reference sequence). CDR3 sequence reads: CASSQDRAGSTDTQYF. CDR3 DNA: TGTGCCAGCAGCCAAGATCGTGCGGGGAGCACAGATACGCAGTATTTT.

This chain links TRBV24-1 with TRBJ2-3; D not certain. CDR1 is KGHDR and CDR2 is SFDVKD in the germline V gene. With 10 bases removed from V and 7 bases from J, the gap between germline ends came to 11 bases. The length of the CDR3 is 11 residues. The CDR3: CATERANTQYF. In DNA, the CDR3 is TGTGCCACAGAGCGAGCGAATACGCAGTATTTT.

The chain combines TRBV20-1 with TRBJ2-3; 11 bases line up with TRBD2. The CDR3 consists of 19 residues. V trimming: 0 bases; J trimming: 2 bases; junction bases outside the gene matches: 13. Germline V gives CDR1 DFQATT, CDR2 SNEGSKA (reference sequence). In nucleotides, the CDR3 is TGCAGTGCTAGAGATTTTGGGCTAGCGGGGGGACTGAACACAGATACGCAGTATTTT. Its translation is CSARDFGLAGGLNTDTQYF.

The chain couples TRBV6-6 to TRBJ2-7, with a tentative D call TRBD1 (5 bases). V shed 8 bases and J shed 0 bases, with 23 bases lying between them. Germline values: CDR1 MNHNY, CDR2 SVGAGI (reference sequence). CDR3 length equals 17 residues. In DNA form, the CDR3 reads TGTGCCAGCGAATCCCCGAACGGACACCTTAGCTCCTACGAGCAGTACTTC. It encodes CASESPNGHLSSYEQYF.

This clonotype was counted a single time. The genes are TRBV12-3 or TRBV12-4 and TRBJ2-3, with 8 nucleotides matching TRBD1. With 6 bases clipped from V and 2 bases from J, the junction kept 13 bases outside the gene matches. The CDR3 runs to 17 residues. In DNA, the CDR3 is TGTGCCAGCAGGGAAGCGCGAGGGGACAGGTACACAGATACGCAGTATTTT. It is translated as CASREARGDRYTDTQYF.

The rearrangement joins TRBV14 to TRBJ2-3, with TRBD2 matching 9 bases. Germline values: CDR1 SGHDN, CDR2 FVKESK. V lost 1 base and J lost 4; bases outside the gene matches: 3. The CDR3 is 15 residues long. In DNA, the CDR3 is TGTGCCAGCAGCCAAGCCCCTAGCGGGGCAGATACGCAGTATTTT. Its translation is CASSQAPSGADTQYF.

This clonotype was detected only a few times. V is TRBV29-1 and J is TRBJ2-5, with D perhaps matching TRBD1 or TRBD2 (5 bases each). Germline CDR1 is SQVTM and CDR2 is ANQGSEA. The CDR3 contains 14 residues. V was shortened by 7 bases and J by 7 bases, with 22 bases between the two germline ends. The DNA of the CDR3 is TGCAGCGGATCCGCCGGGACGTTTTCGGGGACCCAGTACTTC. It yields the protein CSGSAGTFSGTQYF.

This rearrangement joins TRBV27 to TRBJ1-2; 8 nucleotides agree with TRBD1. Germline assignment: CDR1 MNHEY and CDR2 SMNVEV (reference sequence). Trimming took 8 bases from V and 6 from J; bases not matched to a gene: 5. The CDR3 spans 12 residues. CDR3 sequence: CASGKTGDGYTF. The CDR3 nucleotides read TGTGCCAGCGGAAAGACAGGGGATGGCTACACCTTC.

J is TRBJ1-2 and V is TRBV3-1; TRBD1 matches at 9 bases. CDR3 length equals 13 residues. With V trimmed by 5 bases and J by 8 bases, 6 bases remained unmatched. Germline CDR1 and CDR2: LGHDT and YNNKEL (reference sequence). Here the CDR3 reads CASSLPGQGGYTF. CDR3 coding DNA: TGTGCCAGCAGCTTACCGGGACAGGGAGGCTACACCTTC.

The gene calls are TRBV20-1 and TRBJ1-2; possible D gene TRBD1, 5 bases. Germline V CDR1 and CDR2: DFQATT, SNEGSKA (reference sequence). The V end lost 4 bases, the J end lost 8 bases, and 8 bases lay between the germline ends. The CDR3 runs to 10 residues. CDR3 in DNA: TGCAGTGCTACAGGGCCCGGCTACACCTTC. Encoded protein: CSATGPGYTF.